These 22 T cell receptor beta chains were sequenced from one sample in a study of immune cell composition in non-small cell lung cancer. Sequencing was performed with immunoSEQ multiplex PCR; in TCRdb, only in-frame clones are kept and a portion is missing. The sample has 11,000 or so clones; about 60% are singletons. The specimen sequenced was lung tumor tissue. Receptors were obtained from a human donor with non-small cell lung cancer.

V is TRBV5-1 and J is TRBJ2-1; unclear D gene. Trimming took 4 bases from V and 0 from J, leaving 11 bases between them. Germline V lookup: CDR1 SGHRS, CDR2 YFSETQ. The CDR3 length is 15 residues. This CDR3 is CASSPTGSSYNEQFF. Here the CDR3 DNA reads TGCGCCAGCAGCCCCACGGGTAGCTCCTACAATGAGCAGTTCTTC.

The V and J genes are TRBV18 and TRBJ2-1; 9 bases line up with TRBD2. In germline, CDR1 is KGHSH, CDR2 LQKENI. V shed 0 bases and J 7 bases; nucleotides not matched to a gene: 7. The CDR3 consists of 16 residues. The CDR3 DNA follows: TGTGCCAGCTCACCACCCTCGGCGGGAGGGGGGAATGAGCAGTTCTTC. It is translated as CASSPPSAGGGNEQFF. Supplemented by reference TRBV18 and TRBJ2-1, the full variable domain reads NAGVMQNPRHLVRRRGQEARLRCSPMKGHSHVYWYRQLPEEGLKFMVYLQKENIIDESGMPKERFSAEFPKEGPSILRIQQVVRGDSAAYFCASSPPSAGGGNEQFFGPGTRLTVL.

The V gene is TRBV9, the J gene TRBJ2-7; 10 positions agree with TRBD2. V shed 3 bases and J 4 bases; nucleotides not matched to a gene: 10. The CDR3 has 16 amino acids. Germline V gives CDR1 SGDLS, CDR2 YYNGEE. The CDR3 is CASSAQATSGYYEQYF. DNA for the CDR3: TGTGCCAGCAGCGCCCAGGCGACTAGCGGGTATTACGAGCAGTACTTC.

This clone was seen a few times. The chain combines TRBV29-1 with TRBJ2-7; tentatively, D is TRBD2 (6 bases). Trimming took off 5 bases at V and 3 bases at J, with 11 bases between the two ends. The CDR3 contains 12 residues. Germline values: CDR1 SQVTM, CDR2 ANQGSEA. CDR3 DNA sequence: TGCAGCGTTCGGACCGGGGGCTACGAGCAGTACTTC. Protein: CSVRTGGYEQYF.

The table lists this clone with a few counts. The genes are TRBV28 and TRBJ2-7, with D possibly matching TRBD2 (6 bases). Trimming shortened V by 5 bases and J by 7 bases, and 15 bases separated the two germline ends. The CDR3 totals 13 residues. The V gene's germline CDR1 is MDHEN and CDR2 SYDVKM. CDR3 sequence: CASSAGRELEQYF. The CDR3 bases are TGTGCCAGCAGTGCGGGTCGGGAGTTAGAGCAGTACTTC.

The table lists this clone with a few counts. This chain joins TRBV10-3 and TRBJ1-1, with D uncertain. Germline V gene data show CDR1 as ENHRY and CDR2 as SYGVKD. The ends were cut back, 9 bases at V and 1 base at J, with 6 bases in the middle. The CDR3 loop spans 11 amino acids. The CDR3 region is CAISRNTEAFF. In nucleotides, the CDR3 is TGTGCCATTTCGAGGAACACTGAAGCTTTCTTT.

The V call is TRBV7-9, the J call TRBJ2-3, with 8 bases lining up with TRBD2. Trimming cost V 6 bases and J 3 bases; bases outside gene matches: 2. Germline lookup yields CDR1 SEHNR and CDR2 FQNEAQ (reference sequence). The CDR3 covers 13 residues. The CDR3 sequence is CASRAGVTDTQYF. The CDR3 DNA follows: TGTGCCAGCAGAGCGGGAGTAACAGATACGCAGTATTTT.

The V gene is TRBV25-1, the J gene TRBJ2-5; 8 bases align to TRBD1. The ends lost 2 bases at V and 4 bases at J; junction bases unmatched: 6. This CDR3 region has 15 residues. Germline loops: CDR1 MGHDK, CDR2 SYGVNS. The CDR3 protein is CASSENWDRSETQYF. The DNA for the CDR3 is TGTGCCAGCAGTGAAAATTGGGACAGGTCAGAGACCCAGTACTTC.

This clone was picked up a small number of times. The rearrangement joins TRBV5-1 to TRBJ2-2, with D tentatively TRBD1 (5 bases). V shed 3 bases and J shed 0 bases, with 12 bases lying between them. Germline CDR1 is SGHRS and CDR2 is YFSETQ. There are 16 residues in the CDR3. CDR3 protein: CASSWAGPANTGELFF. The CDR3, as DNA: TGCGCCAGCAGCTGGGCAGGGCCCGCGAACACCGGGGAGCTGTTTTTT. Looking up the rest from reference TRBV5-1 and TRBJ2-2 gives the full variable domain: KAGVTQTPRYLIKTRGQQVTLSCSPISGHRSVSWYQQTPGQGLQFLFEYFSETQRNKGNFPGRFSGRQFSNSRSEMNVSTLELGDSALYLCASSWAGPANTGELFFGEGSRLTVL.

The chain employs TRBV4-3 and TRBJ2-1, with 10 bases that match TRBD2. This CDR3 is 17 amino acids long. Germline V CDR1 and CDR2: LGHNA, YSLEER. V trimming: 4 bases; J trimming: 1 base; junction bases outside the gene matches: 7. The CDR3 bases are TGCGCCAGCAGCCCCCGGGCTAGCGGGAGTTCCTACAATGAGCAGTTCTTC. This sequence encodes CASSPRASGSSYNEQFF.

The chain employs TRBV4-3 and TRBJ1-5, with D possibly being TRBD1 (6 bases). The CDR3 sequence is 17 residues long. V shed 1 base and J shed 0 bases, with 13 bases lying between them. Germline V gene lookup returns CDR1 LGHNA and CDR2 YSLEER. The CDR3 protein is CASSQVRQALSNQPQHF. Here the CDR3 DNA reads TGCGCCAGCAGCCAAGTCCGACAGGCCCTTAGCAATCAGCCCCAGCATTTT.

This clone was picked up a small number of times. The chain carries TRBV11-2 and TRBJ1-1, with D possibly being TRBD1 (6 bases). Germline V lookup: CDR1 SGHAT, CDR2 FQNNGV. CDR3 length: 15 residues. Trimming cost V 5 bases and J 5 bases, with 18 bases left between them. For the CDR3, the DNA is TGTGCCAGCAGCCAGGACACAGGGTGGGAAACTGAAGCTTTCTTT. The encoded protein is CASSQDTGWETEAFF.

The chain uses TRBV4-3 and TRBJ2-7; 11 bases are shared with TRBD2. The CDR3 sequence is 15 residues long. The V and J ends lost 4 bases and 9 bases, in that order; junction bases with no gene match: 11. CDR1 and CDR2 from the germline V gene are LGHNA and YSLEER. The CDR3 sequence is CASSPTGTSGNPQYF. CDR3 coding DNA: TGCGCCAGCAGCCCGACGGGGACTAGCGGTAACCCGCAGTACTTC.

CDR3 DNA: TGCGCCAGCAGCCAAGAGGGTGGGGCCTCCTACGAGCAGTACTTC. It encodes CASSQEGGASYEQYF. The chain recombines TRBV4-3 with TRBJ2-7; tentative D call: TRBD1 (5 bases). The CDR3 length is 15 residues. The V gene's germline CDR1 is LGHNA and CDR2 YSLEER. Trimming removed 0 bases at V and 0 bases at J, with 9 bases between.

This clone was seen only a few times. The chain joins TRBV5-1 to TRBJ1-1, with 7 bases that match TRBD1. This CDR3 has 14 residues. After removal of 5 bases from V and 0 bases from J, the junction contained 4 bases not matched to a gene. Germline V gene data show CDR1 as SGHRS and CDR2 as YFSETQ. This CDR3 reads CASRRQGMNTEAFF. The CDR3 DNA reads TGCGCCAGCAGACGACAGGGAATGAACACTGAAGCTTTCTTT.

The rearrangement uses TRBV2 and TRBJ2-4, with 9 positions matching TRBD2. V shed 4 bases, J shed 4 bases, and the junction held 2 bases outside the gene matches. This CDR3 is 14 amino acids long. Germline loops: CDR1 SNHLY, CDR2 FYNNEI. CDR3 region: CASSGLAGKNIQYF. The CDR3 bases are TGTGCCAGCAGTGGGCTAGCGGGAAAAAACATTCAGTACTTC.

The rearrangement joins TRBV5-8 to TRBJ2-5; the D is unclear. Trimming removed 4 bases from V and 4 bases from J, with 20 bases in between. CDR3 length: 16 amino acids. Germline V gene sequence: CDR1 SGHTS, CDR2 YDEGEE. CDR3: CASSQTRMSAGETQYF. The CDR3 DNA is TGTGCCAGCAGCCAAACAAGGATGTCGGCAGGAGAGACCCAGTACTTC.

This chain links TRBV10-3 with TRBJ1-5; TRBD1 is a possible D gene (6 bases). V dropped 10 bases and J dropped 0 bases, with 13 bases sitting between them. CDR1 is ENHRY, CDR2 SYGVKD, per germline. The CDR3 is 14 amino acids. The CDR3 DNA follows: TGTGCCACCCGTGGGGGCTATAGCAATCAGCCCCAGCATTTT. The encoded protein is CATRGGYSNQPQHF.

The CDR3, as DNA: TGTGCCAGCAGCTTAGACAGGGTAATCGGCGAAAAACTGTTTTTT. Encoded protein: CASSLDRVIGEKLFF. The chain has TRBV7-9 and TRBJ1-4; a weak D match, TRBD1 (6 bases). Trimming removed 1 base from V and 8 bases from J, with 14 bases in between. The CDR3 is 15 residues long. Germline V gene lookup returns CDR1 SEHNR and CDR2 FQNEAQ (reference sequence).

V usage is TRBV19 and J usage is TRBJ2-7; D may be TRBD2 (5 bases). Germline CDR1 and CDR2: LNHDA and SQIVND (reference sequence). The germline V and J ends were trimmed by 6 bases and 3 bases, with 9 bases remaining between them. The CDR3 consists of 12 residues. CDR3 in DNA: TGTGCCAGTAGCGAGGGCCGCTACGAGCAGTACTTC. It yields the protein CASSEGRYEQYF.

This clone was detected once. The chain uses TRBV7-3 and TRBJ2-1, with 11 bases matching TRBD1. This CDR3 spans 16 amino acids. The V gene's germline CDR1 is SGHTA and CDR2 FQGTGA. J lost 2 bases, V lost 5 bases, and 5 bases had no gene match. CDR3 DNA: TGTGCCAGCAGCACCGGGACAGGGGGAACCTACAATGAGCAGTTCTTC. Its protein is CASSTGTGGTYNEQFF.

This clone was recorded only once. V gene TRBV6-6 combines with J gene TRBJ2-3; weak D call: TRBD2 (5 bases). Germline V gene data show CDR1 as MNHNY and CDR2 as SVGAGI (reference sequence). Trimming took 4 bases from V and 4 from J, leaving 15 bases between them. This CDR3 comprises 15 residues. The CDR3 loop is CASSSRAFLPDTQYF. In nucleotides, the CDR3 is TGTGCCAGCAGTTCGCGGGCCTTCCTGCCAGATACGCAGTATTTT.